This T cell receptor beta chain was observed in a study of blood T cell repertoires in COVID-19. The overall study: COVID-19 samples from acute and convalescent phases originated in the United States, Italy and Spain.

Authors' methods: Amplified reference gene primers provided the basis for estimating nucleated cell counts. TCRdb's copy holds only in-frame clones and misses some; the assay was immunoSEQ multiplex PCR. V, J and clone size were drawn from that table, and D and trimming were deduced from the DNA. The data show 85,000 to 130,000 clones, about 82% seen once. V shed 2 bases, J shed 9 bases, and the junction held 10 bases outside the gene matches. The CDR3 runs 16 residues. Per the germline V gene, CDR1 is MNHNS and CDR2 is SASEGT. The V and J genes are TRBV6-1 and TRBJ2-1; TRBD2 aligns across 10 bases. This sequence was found in a man aged 80 or over with COVID-19, enrolled during active disease. The sample was peripheral blood. This CDR3 reads CASSERLAGDSGEQFF. CDR3 bases: TGTGCCAGCAGTGAAAGGCTAGCGGGAGATTCGGGTGAGCAGTTCTTC.